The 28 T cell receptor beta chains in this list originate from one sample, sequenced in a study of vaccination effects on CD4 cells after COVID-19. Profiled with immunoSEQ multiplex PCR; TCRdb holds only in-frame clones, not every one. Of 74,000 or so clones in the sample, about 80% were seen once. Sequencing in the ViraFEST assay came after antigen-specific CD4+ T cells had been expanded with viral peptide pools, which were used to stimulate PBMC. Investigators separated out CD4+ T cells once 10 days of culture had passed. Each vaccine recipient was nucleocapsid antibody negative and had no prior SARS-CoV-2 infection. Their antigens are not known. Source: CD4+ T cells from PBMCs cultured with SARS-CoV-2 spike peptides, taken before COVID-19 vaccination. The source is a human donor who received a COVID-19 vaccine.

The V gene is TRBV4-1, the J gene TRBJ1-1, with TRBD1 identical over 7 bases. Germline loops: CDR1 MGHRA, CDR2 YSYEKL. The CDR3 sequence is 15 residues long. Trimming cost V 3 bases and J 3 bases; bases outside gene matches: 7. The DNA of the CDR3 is TGCGCCAGCAGCCAGAACGAACAGGGGTACACTGAAGCTTTCTTT. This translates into CASSQNEQGYTEAFF.

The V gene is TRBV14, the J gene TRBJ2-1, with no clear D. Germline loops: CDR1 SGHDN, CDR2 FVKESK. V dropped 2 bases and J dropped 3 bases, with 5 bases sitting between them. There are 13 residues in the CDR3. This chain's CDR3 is CASSQRNYNEQFF. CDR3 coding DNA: TGTGCCAGCAGCCAAAGGAACTACAATGAGCAGTTCTTC.

CDR3 residues: CASSFDVRSYGYTF. The CDR3 coding sequence is TGTGCCAGCAGCTTCGATGTTAGGAGCTATGGCTACACCTTC. The chain carries TRBV5-5 and TRBJ1-2; no reliable D call. The CDR3 loop spans 14 amino acids. The germline V gene has CDR1 SGHKS and CDR2 YYEKEE (reference sequence). The germline V and J ends were trimmed by 2 bases and 4 bases, with 12 bases remaining between them.

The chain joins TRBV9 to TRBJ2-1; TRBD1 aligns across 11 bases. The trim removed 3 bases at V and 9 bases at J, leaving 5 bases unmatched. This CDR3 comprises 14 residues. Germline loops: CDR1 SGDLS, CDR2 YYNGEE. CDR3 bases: TGTGCCAGCAGCGACCTTGGGACAGGGGGTGAGCAGTTCTTC. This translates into CASSDLGTGGEQFF.

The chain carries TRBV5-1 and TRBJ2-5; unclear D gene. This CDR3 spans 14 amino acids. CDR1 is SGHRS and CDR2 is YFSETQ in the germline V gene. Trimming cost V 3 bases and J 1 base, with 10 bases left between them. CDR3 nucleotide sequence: TGCGCCAGCAGCTCCAACCCGAGCCAAGAGACCCAGTACTTC. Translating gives CASSSNPSQETQYF.

CDR3 in DNA: TGTGCCAGCAGCCCAGAGGGCCCAGATACGCAGTATTTT. The encoded protein is CASSPEGPDTQYF. The chain combines TRBV5-4 with TRBJ2-3; D is perhaps TRBD2 (5 bases). The V end was cut by 4 bases, the J end by 4 bases, with 10 bases between. The germline gives CDR1 SGHNT, CDR2 YYREEE (reference sequence). The CDR3 is made up of 13 amino acids. Full variable domain (outside the CDR3, taken from reference TRBV5-4 and TRBJ2-3): ETGVTQSPTHLIKTRGQQVTLRCSSQSGHNTVSWYQQALGQGPQFIFQYYREEENGRGNFPPRFSGLQFPNYSSELNVNALELDDSALYLCASSPEGPDTQYFGPGTRLTVL.

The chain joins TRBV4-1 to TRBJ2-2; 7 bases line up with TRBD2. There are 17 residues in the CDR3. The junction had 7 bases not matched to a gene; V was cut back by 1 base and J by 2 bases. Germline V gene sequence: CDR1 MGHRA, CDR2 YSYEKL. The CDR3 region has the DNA TGCGCCAGCAGCCAAGTTCGGGCGGGGGTAAACACCGGGGAGCTGTTTTTT. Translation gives CASSQVRAGVNTGELFF.

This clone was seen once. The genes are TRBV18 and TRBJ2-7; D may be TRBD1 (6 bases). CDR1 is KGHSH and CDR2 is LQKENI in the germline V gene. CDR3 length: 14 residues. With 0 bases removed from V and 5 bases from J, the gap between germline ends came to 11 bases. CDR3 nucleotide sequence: TGTGCCAGCTCACCACCGGGTAGGACAGACGAGCAGTACGTC. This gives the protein CASSPPGRTDEQYV.

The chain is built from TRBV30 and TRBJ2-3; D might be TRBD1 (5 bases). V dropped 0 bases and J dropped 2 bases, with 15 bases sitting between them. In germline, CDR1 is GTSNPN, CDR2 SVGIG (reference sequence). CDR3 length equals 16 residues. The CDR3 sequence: CAWSVEYRKNTDTQYF. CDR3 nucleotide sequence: TGTGCCTGGAGTGTTGAGTACAGGAAGAACACAGATACGCAGTATTTT.

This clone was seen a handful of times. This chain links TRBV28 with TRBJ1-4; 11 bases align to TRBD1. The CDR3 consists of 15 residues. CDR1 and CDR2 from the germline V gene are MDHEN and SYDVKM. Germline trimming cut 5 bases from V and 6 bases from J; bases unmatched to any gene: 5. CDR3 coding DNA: TGTGCCAGCAGTCCCGGACAGGGGGCGTATGAAAAACTGTTTTTT. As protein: CASSPGQGAYEKLFF.

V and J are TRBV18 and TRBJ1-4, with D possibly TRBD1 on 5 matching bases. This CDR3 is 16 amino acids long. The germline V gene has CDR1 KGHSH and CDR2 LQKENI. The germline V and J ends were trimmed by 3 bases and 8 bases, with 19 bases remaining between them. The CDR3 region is CASSPTTAFEDEKLFF. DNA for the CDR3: TGTGCCAGCTCACCTACGACAGCTTTTGAAGACGAAAAACTGTTTTTT.

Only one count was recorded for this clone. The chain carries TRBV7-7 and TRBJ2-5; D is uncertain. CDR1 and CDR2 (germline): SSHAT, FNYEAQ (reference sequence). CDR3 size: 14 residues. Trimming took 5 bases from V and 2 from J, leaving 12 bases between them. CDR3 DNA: TGTGCCAGCAGCCCCTCAGAGACTCAAGAGACCCAGTACTTC. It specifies CASSPSETQETQYF. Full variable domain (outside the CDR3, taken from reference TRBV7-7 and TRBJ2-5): GAGVSQSPRYKVTKRGQDVTLRCDPISSHATLYWYQQALGQGPEFLTYFNYEAQPDKSGLPSDRFSAERPEGSISTLTIQRTEQRDSAMYRCASSPSETQETQYFGPGTRLLVL.

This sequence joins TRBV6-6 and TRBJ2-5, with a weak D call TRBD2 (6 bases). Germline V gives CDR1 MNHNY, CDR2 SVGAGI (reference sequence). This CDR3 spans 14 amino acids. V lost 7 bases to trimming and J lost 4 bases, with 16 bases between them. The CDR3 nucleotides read TGTGCCAGCACCGGCCGGACTACTGGAGAGACCCAGTACTTC. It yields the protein CASTGRTTGETQYF.

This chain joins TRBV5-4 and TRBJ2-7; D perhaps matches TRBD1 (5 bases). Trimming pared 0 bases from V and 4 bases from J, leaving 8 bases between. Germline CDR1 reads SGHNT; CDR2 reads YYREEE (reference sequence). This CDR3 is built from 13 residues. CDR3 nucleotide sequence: TGTGCCAGCAGCTTGGAGGACAAGTACGAGCAGTACGTC. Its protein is CASSLEDKYEQYV.

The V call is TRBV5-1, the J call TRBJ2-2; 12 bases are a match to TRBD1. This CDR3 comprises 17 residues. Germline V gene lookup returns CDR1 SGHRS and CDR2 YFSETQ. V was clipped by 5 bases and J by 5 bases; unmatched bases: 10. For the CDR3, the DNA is TGCGCCAGCAGTTCTTGGTGGGGACAGGGGGCGACCGGGGAGCTGTTTTTT. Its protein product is CASSSWWGQGATGELFF.

The CDR3 spells CASSQGATVGELFF. CDR3 DNA sequence: TGTGCCAGCAGCCAAGGGGCCACGGTTGGGGAGCTGTTTTTT. The rearrangement uses TRBV3-1 (or the pseudogene TRBV3-2) and TRBJ2-2; no reliable D call. Trimming took 1 base from V and 8 from J, leaving 11 bases between them. From germline, CDR1 is LGHDT and CDR2 YNNKEL (reference sequence). There are 14 residues in the CDR3.

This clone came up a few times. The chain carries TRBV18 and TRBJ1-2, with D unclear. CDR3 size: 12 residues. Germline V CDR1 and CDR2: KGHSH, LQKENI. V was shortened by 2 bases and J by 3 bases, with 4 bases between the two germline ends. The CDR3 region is CASSPWDYGYTF. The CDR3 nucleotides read TGTGCCAGCTCACCATGGGACTATGGCTACACCTTC.

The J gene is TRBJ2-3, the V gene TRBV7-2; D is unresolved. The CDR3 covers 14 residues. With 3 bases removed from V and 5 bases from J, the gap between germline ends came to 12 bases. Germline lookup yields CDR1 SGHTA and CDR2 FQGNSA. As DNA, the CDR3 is TGTGCCAGCAGCTTTAGGAGTGTTGGAGATACGCAGTATTTT. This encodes CASSFRSVGDTQYF.

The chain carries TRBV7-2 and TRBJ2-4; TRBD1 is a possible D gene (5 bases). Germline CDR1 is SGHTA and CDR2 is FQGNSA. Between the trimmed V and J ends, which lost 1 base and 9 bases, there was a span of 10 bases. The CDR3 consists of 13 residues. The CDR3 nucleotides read TGTGCCAGCAGCTTAGGCGGCCAGGGCATTCAGTACTTC. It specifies CASSLGGQGIQYF.

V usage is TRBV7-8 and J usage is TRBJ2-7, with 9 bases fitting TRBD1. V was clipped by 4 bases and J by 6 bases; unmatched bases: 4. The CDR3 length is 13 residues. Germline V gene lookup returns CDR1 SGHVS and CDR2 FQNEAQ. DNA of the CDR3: TGTGCCAGCAGCTCGGGACAGGGAGGCGAGCAGTACGTC. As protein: CASSSGQGGEQYV.

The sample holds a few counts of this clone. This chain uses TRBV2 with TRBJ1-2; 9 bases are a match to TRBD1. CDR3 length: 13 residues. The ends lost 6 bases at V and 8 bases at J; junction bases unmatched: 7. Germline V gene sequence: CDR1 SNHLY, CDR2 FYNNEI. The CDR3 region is CASSDRGSGGYTF. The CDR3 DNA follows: TGTGCCAGCAGCGACAGGGGGAGTGGGGGCTACACCTTC. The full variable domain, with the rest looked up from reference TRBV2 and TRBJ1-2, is EPEVTQTPSHQVTQMGQEVILRCVPISNHLYFYWYRQILGQKVEFLVSFYNNEISEKSEIFDDQFSVERPDGSNFTLKIRSTKLEDSAMYFCASSDRGSGGYTFGSGTRLTVV.

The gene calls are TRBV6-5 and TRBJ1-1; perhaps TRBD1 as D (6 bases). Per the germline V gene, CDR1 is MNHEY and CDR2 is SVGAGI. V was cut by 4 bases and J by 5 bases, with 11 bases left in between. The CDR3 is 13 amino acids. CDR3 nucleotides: TGTGCCAGCAGTTTTCAGGGGTCGACTGAAGCTTTCTTT. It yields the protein CASSFQGSTEAFF.

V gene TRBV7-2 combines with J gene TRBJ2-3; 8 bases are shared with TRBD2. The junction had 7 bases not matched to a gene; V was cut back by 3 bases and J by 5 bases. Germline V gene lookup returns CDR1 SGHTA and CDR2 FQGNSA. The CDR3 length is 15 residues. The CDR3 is CASSLQVGGEDTQYF. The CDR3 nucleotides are TGTGCCAGCAGCTTGCAGGTCGGGGGGGAAGATACGCAGTATTTT. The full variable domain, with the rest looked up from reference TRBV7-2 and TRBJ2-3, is GAGVSQSPSNKVTEKGKDVELRCDPISGHTALYWYRQSLGQGLEFLIYFQGNSAPDKSGLPSDRFSAERTGGSVSTLTIQRTQQEDSAVYLCASSLQVGGEDTQYFGPGTRLTVL.

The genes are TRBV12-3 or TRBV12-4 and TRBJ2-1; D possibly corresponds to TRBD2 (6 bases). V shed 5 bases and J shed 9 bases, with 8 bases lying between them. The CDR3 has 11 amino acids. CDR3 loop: CASSQTSEQFF. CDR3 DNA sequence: TGTGCCAGCAGTCAGACTAGTGAGCAGTTCTTC.

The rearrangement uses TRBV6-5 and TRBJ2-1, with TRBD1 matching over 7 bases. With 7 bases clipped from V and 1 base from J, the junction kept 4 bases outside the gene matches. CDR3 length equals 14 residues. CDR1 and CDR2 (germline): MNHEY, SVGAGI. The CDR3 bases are TGTGCCAGCACTGGACAGGCGTCCTACAATGAGCAGTTCTTC. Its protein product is CASTGQASYNEQFF.

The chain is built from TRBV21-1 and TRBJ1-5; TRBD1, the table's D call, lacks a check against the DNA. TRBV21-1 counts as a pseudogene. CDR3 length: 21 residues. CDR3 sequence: CASSKERREDRVLYSNQPQHF. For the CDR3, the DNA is TGTGCCAGCAGCAAAGAGAGAAGAGAGGACAGGGTCCTTTATAGCAATCAGCCCCAGCATTTT.

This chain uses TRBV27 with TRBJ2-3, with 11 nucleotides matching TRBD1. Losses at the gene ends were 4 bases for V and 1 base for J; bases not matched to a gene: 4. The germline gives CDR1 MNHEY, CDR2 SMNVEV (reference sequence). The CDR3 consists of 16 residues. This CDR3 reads CASSSGTGGRTDTQYF. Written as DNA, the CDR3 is TGTGCCAGCAGTTCCGGGACAGGGGGTCGCACAGATACGCAGTATTTT.

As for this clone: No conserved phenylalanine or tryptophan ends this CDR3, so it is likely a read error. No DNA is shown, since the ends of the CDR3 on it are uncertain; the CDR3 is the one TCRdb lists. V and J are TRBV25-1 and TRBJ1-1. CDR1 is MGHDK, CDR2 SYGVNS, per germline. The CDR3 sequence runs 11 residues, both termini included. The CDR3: CASSESDRRPP.